This T cell receptor (beta chain) came from a study of cytomegalovirus exposure and HLA in healthy donors. Use of 60 Vbeta and 13 Jbeta primers characterized the PCR. Profiled with immunoSEQ multiplex PCR; TCRdb holds only in-frame clones, not every one. The table includes 150,000 to 200,000 clones, around three quarters detected once. This clonotype was sampled from a woman aged 40-49 years in good health and CMV-seronegative. The sequenced sample consisted of PBMCs.

CDR3 residues: CASSLAGTDHLSSGNTIYF. CDR3 DNA sequence: TGCGCCAGCAGCTTGGCCGGGACAGACCACCTTTCCTCTGGAAACACCATATATTTT. The chain uses TRBV5-1 and TRBJ1-3, with 7 nucleotides matching TRBD1. V lost 0 bases to trimming and J lost 0 bases; unmatched junction nucleotides: 12. The CDR3 has 19 amino acids. Germline CDR1 reads SGHRS; CDR2 reads YFSETQ.